These 14 T cell receptor beta chains were sequenced from one sample in a study of vaccination effects on CD4 cells after COVID-19. Peptide-pool stimulation followed by sequencing identified expanded antigen-specific CD4+ clonotypes in the ViraFEST assay. Culturing for around 10 days preceded CD4+ T cell isolation. The healthy vaccine recipients, who had no prior SARS-CoV-2 infection, showed negative nucleocapsid antibodies. Sequenced by immunoSEQ multiplex PCR; TCRdb stores in-frame clones only, minus some. The table lists 30,000 to 45,000 clones, approximately 70% of them singletons, with about 23% in the top ten. These receptors' antigens are unknown. The material was CD4+ T cells from PBMCs cultured with SARS-CoV-2 spike peptides, obtained before COVID-19 vaccination. The receptor set was obtained from a human donor who received a COVID-19 vaccine.

V and J are TRBV18 and TRBJ1-5; possibly TRBD1 for D (5 bases). Germline V gene lookup returns CDR1 KGHSH and CDR2 LQKENI. Trimming shortened V by 3 bases and J by 0 bases, and 12 bases separated the two germline ends. CDR3 length: 16 amino acids. The CDR3 region is CASSPGGGNSNQPQHF. CDR3 coding DNA: TGTGCCAGCTCACCCGGGGGAGGAAATAGCAATCAGCCCCAGCATTTT.

The chain uses TRBV12-3 or TRBV12-4 and TRBJ2-3, with D unresolved. Trimming pared 7 bases from V and 2 bases from J, leaving 4 bases between. The CDR3 spans 11 residues. The CDR3 loop is CASKYTDTQYF. DNA of the CDR3: TGTGCCAGCAAGTACACAGATACGCAGTATTTT.

This chain uses TRBV5-1 with TRBJ2-2; 8 positions agree with TRBD1. The germline gives CDR1 SGHRS, CDR2 YFSETQ. The V segment lost 3 bases and the J segment 1 base; nucleotides outside the gene matches: 5. This CDR3 has 16 amino acids. The CDR3, as DNA: TGCGCCAGCAGCTCAGACAGGGGACTGAACACCGGGGAGCTGTTTTTT. This codes for CASSSDRGLNTGELFF.

This clone was seen a single time. The chain carries TRBV27 and TRBJ1-1; 7 nucleotides align to TRBD1. Germline V CDR1 and CDR2: MNHEY, SMNVEV (reference sequence). The CDR3 consists of 14 residues. Trimming removed 5 bases from V and 1 base from J; junction bases left unmatched: 4. Here the CDR3 reads CASSPRDRNTEAFF. CDR3 sequence (DNA): TGTGCCAGCAGTCCGAGGGACAGGAACACTGAAGCTTTCTTT.

The CDR3 is CSASGSDREKLFF. The CDR3 region has the DNA TGCAGTGCTAGTGGGTCGGACAGGGAAAAACTGTTTTTT. The V call is TRBV20-1, the J call TRBJ1-4; 7 nucleotides agree with TRBD1. This CDR3 is built from 13 residues. With 3 bases clipped from V and 8 bases from J, the junction kept 6 bases outside the gene matches. Germline V CDR1 and CDR2: DFQATT, SNEGSKA (reference sequence).

The chain's CDR3 is CASSLLAGGQYF. CDR3 DNA: TGTGCCAGCAGTCTCCTAGCGGGGGGGCAGTATTTT. The chain joins TRBV28 to TRBJ2-3; 11 positions match TRBD2. Trimming removed 5 bases from V and 11 bases from J; junction bases left unmatched: 3. The germline V gene encodes CDR1 MDHEN and CDR2 SYDVKM. The CDR3 sequence is 12 residues long. Supplemented by reference TRBV28 and TRBJ2-3, the full variable domain reads DVKVTQSSRYLVKRTGEKVFLECVQDMDHENMFWYRQDPGLGLRLIYFSYDVKMKEKGDIPEGYSVSREKKERFSLILESASTNQTSMYLCASSLLAGGQYFGPGTRLTVL.

The chain has TRBV2 and TRBJ1-5; 7 nucleotides line up with TRBD1. Per the germline V gene, CDR1 is SNHLY and CDR2 is FYNNEI. This CDR3 has 14 amino acids. Germline trimming cut 6 bases from V and 9 bases from J; bases unmatched to any gene: 11. CDR3 region: CASRPGTAEGPQHF. The CDR3 region has the DNA TGTGCCAGCAGACCCGGGACAGCGGAAGGGCCCCAGCATTTT.

The chain joins TRBV30 to TRBJ2-3; no clear D gene. CDR3 length: 14 residues. Germline CDR1 GTSNPN, CDR2 SVGIG (reference sequence). Trimming stripped 2 bases from V and 2 bases from J, with 11 bases between. The CDR3 nucleotides are TGTGCCTGGAGTTTCAACAGAGACACAGATACGCAGTATTTT. Encoded protein: CAWSFNRDTDTQYF.

V is TRBV28 and J is TRBJ1-5; TRBD1 aligns across 7 bases. J lost 8 bases, V lost 5 bases, and 15 bases had no gene match. CDR3 length equals 16 residues. Germline V CDR1 and CDR2: MDHEN, SYDVKM. The CDR3 here is CASSHRRTGAIEPQHF. The CDR3 DNA reads TGTGCCAGCAGTCACCGTCGGACAGGCGCGATTGAGCCCCAGCATTTT.

This clone was counted only a few times. The rearrangement joins TRBV2 to TRBJ1-3; D may be TRBD1 (5 bases). V was shortened by 5 bases and J by 0 bases, with 17 bases between the two germline ends. The CDR3 is 17 amino acids. CDR1 and CDR2 from the germline V gene are SNHLY and FYNNEI. As DNA, the CDR3 is TGTGCCAGCAGTCGGGACGGCCTGGGGAGCTCTGGAAACACCATATATTTT. Its translation: CASSRDGLGSSGNTIYF.

The V call is TRBV5-8, the J call TRBJ2-7; 12 bases are a match to TRBD2. Losses at the gene ends were 0 bases for V and 3 bases for J; bases not matched to a gene: 4. The CDR3 is 16 amino acids. The germline gives CDR1 SGHTS, CDR2 YDEGEE. CDR3 region: CASSLETSGSNYEQYF. CDR3 DNA: TGTGCCAGCAGCTTGGAGACTAGCGGGAGTAACTACGAGCAGTACTTC.

This clone was found a few times. This CDR3 reads CASSNPLYGYTF. The CDR3 bases are TGTGCCAGCAGTAATCCCCTCTATGGCTACACCTTC. The chain links TRBV12-3 or TRBV12-4 to TRBJ1-2; D gene unclear. This CDR3 contains 12 residues. Trimming took off 5 bases at V and 4 bases at J, with 8 bases between the two ends.

The chain couples TRBV4-1 to TRBJ2-6; 11 bases are a match to TRBD1. Germline V lookup: CDR1 MGHRA, CDR2 YSYEKL. The junction had 6 bases not matched to a gene; V was cut back by 6 bases and J by 2 bases. The CDR3 spans 17 residues. CDR3 protein: CASRPGTGGPGANVLTF. The DNA of the CDR3 is TGCGCCAGCAGACCCGGGACAGGGGGACCTGGGGCCAACGTCCTGACTTTC.

This chain connects TRBV28 to TRBJ1-3; possible D gene TRBD1, 6 bases. Trimming took 1 base from V and 0 from J, leaving 13 bases between them. Germline V gene data show CDR1 as MDHEN and CDR2 as SYDVKM. This CDR3 is 17 amino acids long. The CDR3 region has the DNA TGTGCCAGCAGTTTATCTAGGGGGTCTATCTCTGGAAACACCATATATTTT. Its protein is CASSLSRGSISGNTIYF. Variable domain in full (rest from reference TRBV28 and TRBJ1-3): DVKVTQSSRYLVKRTGEKVFLECVQDMDHENMFWYRQDPGLGLRLIYFSYDVKMKEKGDIPEGYSVSREKKERFSLILESASTNQTSMYLCASSLSRGSISGNTIYFGEGSWLTVV.